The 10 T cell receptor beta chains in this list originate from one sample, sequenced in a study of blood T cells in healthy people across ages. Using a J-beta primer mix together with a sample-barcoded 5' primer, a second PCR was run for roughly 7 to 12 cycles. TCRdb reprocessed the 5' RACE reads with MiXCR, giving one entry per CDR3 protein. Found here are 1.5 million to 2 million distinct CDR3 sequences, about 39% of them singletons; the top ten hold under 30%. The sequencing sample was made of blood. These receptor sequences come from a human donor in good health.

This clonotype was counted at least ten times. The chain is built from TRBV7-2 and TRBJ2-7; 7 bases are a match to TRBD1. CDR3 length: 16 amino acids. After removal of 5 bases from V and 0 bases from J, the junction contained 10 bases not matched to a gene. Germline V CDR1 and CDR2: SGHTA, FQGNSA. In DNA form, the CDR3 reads TGTGCCAGCAGCGTCGCCTCGGGACAGCTCTCCTACGAGCAGTACTTC. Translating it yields CASSVASGQLSYEQYF.

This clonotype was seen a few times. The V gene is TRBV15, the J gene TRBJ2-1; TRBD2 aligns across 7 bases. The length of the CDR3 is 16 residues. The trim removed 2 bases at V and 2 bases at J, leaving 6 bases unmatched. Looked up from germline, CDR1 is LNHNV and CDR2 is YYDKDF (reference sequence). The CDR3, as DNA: TGTGCCACCAGCAGACCCGGGGGGAGAACCTACAATGAGCAGTTCTTC. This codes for CATSRPGGRTYNEQFF.

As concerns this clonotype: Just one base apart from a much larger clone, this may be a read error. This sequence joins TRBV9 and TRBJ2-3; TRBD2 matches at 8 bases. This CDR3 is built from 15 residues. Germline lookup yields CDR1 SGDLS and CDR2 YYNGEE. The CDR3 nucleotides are TGTGCCAGCAGCGTATGGCGGGGGGCCCCAGATGCGCAGTATTTT. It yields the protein CASSVWRGAPDAQYF.

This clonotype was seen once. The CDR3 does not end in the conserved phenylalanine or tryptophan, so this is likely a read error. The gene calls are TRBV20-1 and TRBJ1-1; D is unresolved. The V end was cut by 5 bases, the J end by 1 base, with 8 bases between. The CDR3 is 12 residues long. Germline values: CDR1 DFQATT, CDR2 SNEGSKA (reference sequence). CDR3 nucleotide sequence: TGCAGTGCTGAGTACCAGAACACTGAAGCTTTCTTG. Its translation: CSAEYQNTEAFL.

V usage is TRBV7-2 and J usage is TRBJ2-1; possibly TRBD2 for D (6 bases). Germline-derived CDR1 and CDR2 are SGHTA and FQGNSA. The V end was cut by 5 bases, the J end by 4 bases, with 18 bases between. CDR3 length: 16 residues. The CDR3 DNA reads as TGTGCCAGCAGCCTCCTGCCTGGGACTGGTTACAATGAGCAGTTCTTC. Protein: CASSLLPGTGYNEQFF.

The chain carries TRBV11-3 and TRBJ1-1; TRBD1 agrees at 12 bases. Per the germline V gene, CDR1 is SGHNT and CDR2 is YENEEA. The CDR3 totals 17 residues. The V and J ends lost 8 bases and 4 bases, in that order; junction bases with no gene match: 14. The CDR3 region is CASGGQGANKMSTEAFF. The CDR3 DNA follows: TGTGCCAGCGGGGGACAGGGGGCGAATAAAATGAGCACTGAAGCTTTCTTT.

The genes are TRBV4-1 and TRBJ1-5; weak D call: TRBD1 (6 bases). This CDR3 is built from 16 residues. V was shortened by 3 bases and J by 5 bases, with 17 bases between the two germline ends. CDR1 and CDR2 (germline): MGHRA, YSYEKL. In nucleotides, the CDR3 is TGCGCCAGCAGCCATGTTTCAGGGGAGTCGTATCAGCCCCAGCATTTT. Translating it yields CASSHVSGESYQPQHF.

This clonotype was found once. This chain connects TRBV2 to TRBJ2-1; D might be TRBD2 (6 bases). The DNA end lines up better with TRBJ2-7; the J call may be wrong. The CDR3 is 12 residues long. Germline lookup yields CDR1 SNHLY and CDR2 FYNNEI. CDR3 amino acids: CASSGDFHEQYF. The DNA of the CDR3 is TGTGCCAGCAGTGGGGACTTCCACGAGCAGTACTTC.

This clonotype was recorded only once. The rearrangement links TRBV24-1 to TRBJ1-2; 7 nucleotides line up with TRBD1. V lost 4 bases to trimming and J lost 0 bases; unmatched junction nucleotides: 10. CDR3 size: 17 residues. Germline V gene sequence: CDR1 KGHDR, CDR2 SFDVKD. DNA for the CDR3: TGTGCCACCAGTGACCCCAAAGACAGGGACGCTAACTATGGCTACACCTTC. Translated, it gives CATSDPKDRDANYGYTF.

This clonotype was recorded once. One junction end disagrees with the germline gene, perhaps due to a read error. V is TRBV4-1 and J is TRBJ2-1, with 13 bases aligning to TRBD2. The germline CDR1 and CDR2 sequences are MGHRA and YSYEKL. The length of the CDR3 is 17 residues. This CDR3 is CASSPEPTSGGYNGQFF. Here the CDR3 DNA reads TGCGCCAGCAGCCCGGAACCGACTAGCGGGGGGTATAATGGGCAGTTCTTC.